A single sample gave rise to the 32 T cell receptor beta chains below, sequenced in a study of T cells after yellow fever vaccination. TCRdb re-called the 5' RACE reads with MiXCR, one entry per CDR3 protein. The sample includes a few hundred thousand distinct CDR3 sequences, roughly 7.5% of them seen just once. Sequenced material: PBMCs, taken roughly seven weeks after the first yellow fever vaccination. The origin of the receptors is a man aged 18 to 35 who received the YFV17D yellow fever vaccine.

This clonotype was counted only a few times. The gene calls are TRBV20-1 and TRBJ2-5, with D perhaps TRBD2 (7 bases). The CDR3 extends over 15 amino acids. CDR1 and CDR2 from the germline V gene are DFQATT and SNEGSKA (reference sequence). Between the trimmed V and J ends, which lost 0 bases and 5 bases, there was a span of 16 bases. The CDR3 spells CSARDRSGGGETQYF. CDR3 coding DNA: TGCAGTGCTAGAGATCGGTCGGGCGGGGGCGAGACCCAGTACTTC.

V and J are TRBV7-9 and TRBJ2-7; TRBD1 matches at 9 bases. Germline CDR1 is SEHNR and CDR2 is FQNEAQ (reference sequence). V gave up 0 bases and J gave up 3 bases; unmatched junction bases: 3. The CDR3 spans 15 residues. CDR3 coding DNA: TGTGCCAGCAGCTTAGCTGGGGGACAGGGCTACGAGCAGTACTTC. Its translation: CASSLAGGQGYEQYF.

This clonotype has a count of ten or more. This chain connects TRBV3-1 to TRBJ2-7, with D possibly matching TRBD2 (6 bases). This CDR3 is built from 16 residues. Trimming took off 0 bases at V and 6 bases at J, with 18 bases between the two ends. Germline V gene lookup returns CDR1 LGHDT and CDR2 YNNKEL (reference sequence). The CDR3 reads CASSQDMAGLIVEQYF. The DNA of the CDR3 is TGTGCCAGCAGCCAAGATATGGCGGGGCTCATAGTCGAGCAGTACTTC.

This clonotype was observed a few times. The chain couples TRBV14 to TRBJ1-3; TRBD1 agrees at 7 bases. Germline V gene sequence: CDR1 SGHDN, CDR2 FVKESK. The CDR3 has 13 residues. V was pared by 11 bases and J by 7 bases, with 11 bases of the junction left unmatched. In nucleotides, the CDR3 is TGTGCCGGAAGCCGGGACAGTGACAACACCATATATTTT. Amino acids: CAGSRDSDNTIYF.

This clonotype occurred many times. The chain combines TRBV5-1 with TRBJ1-1; D is unclear. The CDR3 contains 13 residues. The germline V and J ends were trimmed by 1 base and 1 base, with 5 bases remaining between them. Germline loops: CDR1 SGHRS, CDR2 YFSETQ. CDR3: CASSLTTNTEAFF. The CDR3 DNA is TGCGCCAGCAGCTTGACAACGAACACTGAAGCTTTCTTT.

This clonotype showed up just a few times. The chain is built from TRBV24-1 and TRBJ2-1; D gene uncertain. Looked up from germline, CDR1 is KGHDR and CDR2 is SFDVKD. This CDR3 has 13 amino acids. V dropped 4 bases and J dropped 4 bases, with 7 bases sitting between them. CDR3 bases: TGTGCCACCAGTGAACTTGGTTACAATGAGCAGTTCTTC. It is translated as CATSELGYNEQFF.

This clonotype was seen only a few times. V and J are TRBV4-2 and TRBJ1-1, with 9 bases matching TRBD1. V shed 8 bases, J shed 5 bases, and the junction held 6 bases outside the gene matches. CDR3 length equals 13 residues. In germline, CDR1 is LGHNA, CDR2 YNFKEQ. CDR3 in amino acids: CASQGTGRTEAFF. Written as DNA, the CDR3 is TGTGCCAGCCAGGGGACAGGGAGGACTGAAGCTTTCTTT.

This clonotype was observed a handful of times. The V call is TRBV5-1, the J call TRBJ1-1; 9 bases line up with TRBD1. The CDR3 spans 14 residues. V was clipped by 7 bases and J by 3 bases; unmatched bases: 7. Germline CDR1 is SGHRS and CDR2 is YFSETQ. The CDR3 DNA is TGCGCCAGCGCCATACAGGGGGCTTACACTGAAGCTTTCTTT. Its protein is CASAIQGAYTEAFF.

This clonotype appeared many times. The V and J genes are TRBV7-2 and TRBJ1-2; no reliable D call. The V end was cut by 3 bases, the J end by 10 bases, with 9 bases between. The V gene's germline CDR1 is SGHTA and CDR2 FQGNSA. The CDR3 contains 11 residues. DNA for the CDR3: TGTGCCAGCAGCTTTGTAAACGACTACACCTTC. Its protein is CASSFVNDYTF.

The rearrangement uses TRBV6-2 or TRBV6-3 and TRBJ1-2; the D is unclear. V was clipped by 6 bases and J by 2 bases, with 10 bases between them. This CDR3 region has 13 residues. In germline, CDR1 is MNHEY, CDR2 SVGEGT. This CDR3 is CASRPRNNYGYTF. The CDR3 DNA sequence: TGTGCCAGCAGACCTAGGAACAACTATGGCTACACCTTC.

This clonotype was counted many times. CDR3 sequence (DNA): TGTGCCAGCAGCTTATTGGTCGCAGGGAACACTGAAGCTTTCTTT. Encoded protein: CASSLLVAGNTEAFF. The V and J genes are TRBV7-8 and TRBJ1-1; unclear D gene. V lost 2 bases and J 1 base, leaving 11 bases between the germline ends. The germline gives CDR1 SGHVS, CDR2 FQNEAQ. The CDR3 runs to 15 residues.

The chain combines TRBV5-1 with TRBJ2-1; 12 bases line up with TRBD1. This CDR3 has 15 residues. CDR1 SGHRS and CDR2 YFSETQ come from the germline V gene. With 4 bases clipped from V and 5 bases from J, the junction kept 4 bases outside the gene matches. The CDR3 sequence: CASSRGQGANNEQFF. CDR3 nucleotides: TGCGCCAGCAGCCGGGGACAGGGGGCCAACAATGAGCAGTTCTTC. Combining the CDR3 with reference TRBV5-1 and TRBJ2-1 gives the whole variable domain KAGVTQTPRYLIKTRGQQVTLSCSPISGHRSVSWYQQTPGQGLQFLFEYFSETQRNKGNFPGRFSGRQFSNSRSEMNVSTLELGDSALYLCASSRGQGANNEQFFGPGTRLTVL.

This clonotype was counted ten times or more. The gene calls are TRBV9 and TRBJ2-2; 9 bases line up with TRBD2. The V gene end was trimmed by 3 bases and the J gene end by 3 bases; junction bases not matched to a gene: 6. The CDR3 has 16 residues. Germline V gene lookup returns CDR1 SGDLS and CDR2 YYNGEE. The CDR3 DNA reads as TGTGCCAGCAGCGAGCCTAGCGGGACGGACACCGGGGAGCTGTTTTTT. Protein product: CASSEPSGTDTGELFF.

The rearrangement links TRBV4-2 to TRBJ2-1; D possibly corresponds to TRBD1 (5 bases). This CDR3 spans 14 amino acids. Germline values: CDR1 LGHNA, CDR2 YNFKEQ. V was trimmed by 5 bases and J by 8 bases, leaving 16 bases between them. CDR3 coding DNA: TGTGCCAGCAGCGCTCCGGACATGACCGATGAGCAGTTCTTC. Residues: CASSAPDMTDEQFF.

This clonotype was counted a few times. The rearrangement links TRBV5-1 to TRBJ1-2; 9 bases map to TRBD1. The CDR3 has 16 residues. V lost 3 bases to trimming and J lost 0 bases; unmatched junction nucleotides: 6. CDR1 and CDR2 from the germline V gene are SGHRS and YFSETQ. The CDR3 DNA reads TGCGCCAGCAGCTCACCGGGACAGGGCTCTAACTATGGCTACACCTTC. This sequence encodes CASSSPGQGSNYGYTF.

This clonotype was counted ten times or more. The gene calls are TRBV7-2 and TRBJ2-5; weak D call: TRBD2 (6 bases). Deletions cut 2 bases from V and 7 bases from J, with 14 bases between. This CDR3 contains 14 residues. CDR1 and CDR2 from the germline V gene are SGHTA and FQGNSA. CDR3 residues: CASSLRTPEGTQYF. CDR3 in DNA: TGTGCCAGCAGCTTAAGGACTCCGGAGGGGACCCAGTACTTC.

This clonotype was recorded at least ten times. V usage is TRBV3-1 and J usage is TRBJ2-1, with D unresolved. Trimming took 4 bases from V and 4 from J, leaving 17 bases between them. This CDR3 region has 16 residues. Germline assignment: CDR1 LGHDT and CDR2 YNNKEL (reference sequence). CDR3 DNA sequence: TGTGCCAGCAGCCCCAAGAGCGATGACGGTTACAATGAGCAGTTCTTC. Translated: CASSPKSDDGYNEQFF.

The chain has TRBV5-1 and TRBJ2-1; no clear D. The V gene's germline CDR1 is SGHRS and CDR2 YFSETQ. This CDR3 spans 13 amino acids. V was shortened by 5 bases and J by 6 bases, with 12 bases between the two germline ends. The CDR3 reads CASRTRAPNEQFF. The DNA of the CDR3 is TGCGCCAGCAGAACCCGGGCGCCCAATGAGCAGTTCTTC.

The V call is TRBV5-1, the J call TRBJ2-3; 9 nucleotides agree with TRBD2. CDR1 is SGHRS and CDR2 is YFSETQ in the germline V gene. V dropped 7 bases and J dropped 6; count of bases not matched to a gene: 12. The CDR3 totals 15 residues. The CDR3 is CASGQASGDPDTQYF. The CDR3 DNA reads as TGCGCCAGCGGGCAGGCTAGCGGGGACCCCGATACGCAGTATTTT.

This chain joins TRBV19 and TRBJ1-1, with 7 bases identical to TRBD1. Germline loops: CDR1 LNHDA, CDR2 SQIVND (reference sequence). This CDR3 has 14 amino acids. V dropped 8 bases and J dropped 0; count of bases not matched to a gene: 6. Written as DNA, the CDR3 is TGTGCCAGTCGGGACAGAGAATTGAACACTGAAGCTTTCTTT. This sequence encodes CASRDRELNTEAFF.

This chain joins TRBV7-6 and TRBJ2-5; D not resolved. The V gene lost 5 bases and the J gene lost 3 bases, with 19 bases spanning the gap. The CDR3 runs to 16 residues. CDR1 SGHVS and CDR2 FNYEAQ come from the germline V gene. The CDR3 here is CASSPRYNLEKETQYF. CDR3 DNA: TGTGCCAGCAGCCCCCGGTACAATCTAGAAAAAGAGACCCAGTACTTC.

This rearrangement joins TRBV7-6 to TRBJ2-1; TRBD2 might be the D (7 bases). V was clipped by 1 base and J by 9 bases, with 19 bases between them. Per germline, CDR1 SGHVS and CDR2 FNYEAQ. The CDR3 covers 16 residues. The CDR3 region has the DNA TGTGCCAGCAGCTTAGAAGGGGGGGCCATAAGTAGTGAGCAGTTCTTC. This encodes CASSLEGGAISSEQFF.

This clonotype came up a few times. The chain is built from TRBV4-3 and TRBJ1-1; D may be TRBD1 (6 bases). The length of the CDR3 is 15 residues. With 1 base removed from V and 3 bases from J, the gap between germline ends came to 12 bases. CDR1 LGHNA and CDR2 YSLEER come from the germline V gene. CDR3 sequence (DNA): TGCGCCAGCAGCCAAGGGACAGCTGGAGACACTGAAGCTTTCTTT. This translates into CASSQGTAGDTEAFF.

The chain couples TRBV5-1 to TRBJ2-5; 11 positions agree with TRBD2. Trimming took 3 bases from V and 5 from J; bases not matched to a gene: 6. Germline V CDR1 and CDR2: SGHRS, YFSETQ. This CDR3 has 15 residues. This CDR3 is CASSSTSGGVETQYF. CDR3 nucleotide sequence: TGCGCCAGCAGCTCTACTAGCGGGGGCGTGGAGACCCAGTACTTC.

As DNA, the CDR3 is TGCGCCAGCAGCCAAGAAAGGTCCGGGTACTATGGCTACACCTTC. It codes for CASSQERSGYYGYTF. V is TRBV4-3 and J is TRBJ1-2; no definite D call. V lost 0 bases, J lost 3 bases, and 11 bases lay in between. This CDR3 is 15 amino acids long. Germline loops: CDR1 LGHNA, CDR2 YSLEER.

This clonotype came up a few times. The chain combines TRBV18 with TRBJ2-5; 7 bases match TRBD2. V lost 3 bases and J lost 0; bases outside the gene matches: 10. The CDR3 extends over 17 amino acids. In germline, CDR1 is KGHSH, CDR2 LQKENI. The CDR3 region has the DNA TGTGCCAGCTCACCCCGCCGGCTAGCGGCAAACCAAGAGACCCAGTACTTC. Protein: CASSPRRLAANQETQYF. The complete variable domain, with remaining parts taken from reference TRBV18 and TRBJ2-5, reads NAGVMQNPRHLVRRRGQEARLRCSPMKGHSHVYWYRQLPEEGLKFMVYLQKENIIDESGMPKERFSAEFPKEGPSILRIQQVVRGDSAAYFCASSPRRLAANQETQYFGPGTRLLVL.

The sample holds a few counts of this clonotype. The rearrangement links TRBV30 to TRBJ1-5; maybe TRBD1 (6 bases). The germline CDR1 and CDR2 sequences are GTSNPN and SVGIG (reference sequence). The CDR3 has 13 amino acids. With 1 base removed from V and 5 bases from J, the gap between germline ends came to 9 bases. DNA for the CDR3: TGTGCCTGGAGTGAGGGGGGGCATCAGCCCCAGCATTTT. This sequence encodes CAWSEGGHQPQHF.

There are a few counts of this clonotype. The chain's CDR3 is CASSPRTEPQETQYF. The DNA for the CDR3 is TGTGCCAGCAGCCCGAGGACAGAACCCCAAGAGACCCAGTACTTC. V is TRBV7-9 and J is TRBJ2-5, with a weak D call TRBD1 (6 bases). Germline CDR1 is SEHNR and CDR2 is FQNEAQ (reference sequence). The CDR3 is 15 residues long. Trimming cost V 5 bases and J 1 base, with 14 bases left between them.

The CDR3 DNA reads TGTGCCAGCCGGGACTGGAACAATGAGCAGTTCTTC. Its translation is CASRDWNNEQFF. The rearrangement links TRBV5-4 to TRBJ2-1, with D possibly being TRBD2 (6 bases). The germline CDR1 and CDR2 sequences are SGHNT and YYREEE (reference sequence). Between the trimmed V and J ends, which lost 7 bases and 5 bases, there was a span of 10 bases. The CDR3 has 12 residues.

The CDR3, as DNA: TGTGCCAGCCTATATGGACAGGGGGTGGGTGAGCAGTTCTTC. It codes for CASLYGQGVGEQFF. This rearrangement joins TRBV12-3 or TRBV12-4 to TRBJ2-1; TRBD1 matches at 10 bases. The V segment lost 8 bases and the J segment 9 bases; nucleotides outside the gene matches: 10. The CDR3 extends over 14 amino acids.

This clonotype showed up just a few times. The CDR3 bases are TGCGCCAGCAGCCCCCGAAGCGGACAGGGGAGGTCTTCACCCCTCCACTTT. Residues: CASSPRSGQGRSSPLHF. V usage is TRBV5-1 and J usage is TRBJ1-6; 9 nucleotides agree with TRBD1. The CDR3 loop spans 17 amino acids. Trimming took 4 bases from V and 9 from J; bases not matched to a gene: 14. Germline CDR1 and CDR2: SGHRS and YFSETQ.

The chain has TRBV12-3 or TRBV12-4 and TRBJ2-3; 7 bases match TRBD1. The CDR3 is made up of 16 amino acids. The V and J ends lost 2 bases and 4 bases, in that order; junction bases with no gene match: 9. CDR3 region: CASSLKGATFADTQYF. CDR3 DNA sequence: TGTGCCAGCAGTTTAAAGGGGGCGACTTTCGCAGATACGCAGTATTTT.